The 16 T cell receptor beta chains below all came from one sample that was sequenced in a study of T cell repertoires in cytomegalovirus infection. TCRdb processed the reads anew with MiXCR; each CDR3 protein has one entry. The data contain about 260,000 distinct CDR3 sequences, approximately 9.2% of them singletons. Material: PBMCs. These TCRs come from a human donor in good health (CMV status not recorded). Some clones in this sample may be carry-over from other donors' samples.

This clonotype was seen at least ten times. This chain uses TRBV28 with TRBJ2-7, with D hard to call. V was trimmed by 2 bases and J by 3 bases, leaving 5 bases between them. The V gene's germline CDR1 is MDHEN and CDR2 SYDVKM. The CDR3 length is 12 residues. The DNA for the CDR3 is TGTGCCAGCAGTTTAAGTTTCTACGAGCAGTACTTC. Protein product: CASSLSFYEQYF.

This clonotype came up many times. The CDR3 nucleotides are TGTGCCAGCAGCGGAGGGACAGGGTCGGGCATTCAGTACTTC. Amino acids: CASSGGTGSGIQYF. The chain is built from TRBV28 and TRBJ2-4, with 9 bases matching TRBD1. CDR1 is MDHEN, CDR2 SYDVKM, per germline. V lost 6 bases and J lost 9; bases outside the gene matches: 9. The CDR3 has 14 residues. Using reference TRBV28 and TRBJ2-4 for the parts outside the CDR3, the full variable domain is DVKVTQSSRYLVKRTGEKVFLECVQDMDHENMFWYRQDPGLGLRLIYFSYDVKMKEKGDIPEGYSVSREKKERFSLILESASTNQTSMYLCASSGGTGSGIQYFGAGTRLSVL.

The CDR3 DNA reads TGTGCCAGCAGTTCCGGACAGGGGAGAATTGGCTACACCTTC. It specifies CASSSGQGRIGYTF. The genes are TRBV6-1 and TRBJ1-2; 9 nucleotides align to TRBD1. V lost 5 bases, J lost 7 bases, and 8 bases stayed unmatched. The CDR3 has 14 amino acids. Germline CDR1 and CDR2: MNHNS and SASEGT.

This clonotype was seen a few times. The chain couples TRBV5-1 to TRBJ2-7; 9 nucleotides align to TRBD2. V shed 0 bases, J shed 2 bases, and the junction held 0 bases outside the gene matches. The CDR3 runs to 14 residues. Germline CDR1 reads SGHRS; CDR2 reads YFSETQ. DNA for the CDR3: TGCGCCAGCAGCTTGGTAGCGGGGGCCTACGAGCAGTACTTC. Translation: CASSLVAGAYEQYF.

The V call is TRBV19, the J call TRBJ2-1, with 9 bases matching TRBD2. Germline V lookup: CDR1 LNHDA, CDR2 SQIVND (reference sequence). The CDR3 is made up of 15 amino acids. V gave up 4 bases and J gave up 5 bases; unmatched junction bases: 6. In DNA form, the CDR3 reads TGTGCCAGTAGTAAGGCGGGAGGGCCCAACAATGAGCAGTTCTTC. Translated, it gives CASSKAGGPNNEQFF.

This clonotype was detected ten times or more. The chain uses TRBV7-2 and TRBJ1-5; TRBD1 might be the D (6 bases). The CDR3 is 18 residues long. Deletions cut 2 bases from V and 0 bases from J, with 17 bases between. The germline CDR1 and CDR2 sequences are SGHTA and FQGNSA. The CDR3 loop reads CASSLRDGGGNSNQPQHF. Written as DNA, the CDR3 is TGTGCCAGCAGCTTAAGGGACGGGGGGGGCAATAGCAATCAGCCCCAGCATTTT. Drawing the rest from reference TRBV7-2 and TRBJ1-5, the complete variable domain is GAGVSQSPSNKVTEKGKDVELRCDPISGHTALYWYRQSLGQGLEFLIYFQGNSAPDKSGLPSDRFSAERTGGSVSTLTIQRTQQEDSAVYLCASSLRDGGGNSNQPQHFGDGTRLSIL.

This clonotype was counted only a few times. V usage is TRBV6-5 and J usage is TRBJ2-7; D perhaps matches TRBD2 (6 bases). Germline V CDR1 and CDR2: MNHEY, SVGAGI. The CDR3 extends over 11 amino acids. V lost 2 bases to trimming and J lost 9 bases, with 8 bases between them. The CDR3 DNA is TGTGCCAGCAGTTACAGGGAGGTGCAGTACTTC. It codes for CASSYREVQYF.

This clonotype appeared many times. V usage is TRBV28 and J usage is TRBJ2-7; 7 nucleotides match TRBD2. CDR1 is MDHEN and CDR2 is SYDVKM in the germline V gene. The J segment lost 4 bases and the V segment lost 3 bases, leaving 6 bases of the junction unmatched. The CDR3 sequence is 14 residues long. This CDR3 reads CASSLRGRLYEQYF. The CDR3 nucleotides are TGTGCCAGCAGTTTGCGGGGGAGGCTTTACGAGCAGTACTTC.

The chain is built from TRBV5-1 and TRBJ1-1, with D possibly TRBD1 on 6 matching bases. In germline, CDR1 is SGHRS, CDR2 YFSETQ. V was clipped by 5 bases and J by 4 bases, with 15 bases between them. The CDR3 spans 14 residues. The CDR3 region has the DNA TGCGCCAGCAGGGTCAGGGGAGGGGGCACTGAAGCTTTCTTT. The encoded protein is CASRVRGGGTEAFF.

Ten or more counts support this clonotype. The chain joins TRBV7-2 to TRBJ1-1; no clear D gene. Germline CDR1 SGHTA, CDR2 FQGNSA. The V end lost 1 base, the J end lost 5 bases, and 8 bases lay between the germline ends. The CDR3 loop spans 13 amino acids. The DNA of the CDR3 is TGTGCCAGCAGCTTAGGCGCGGGTACTGAAGCTTTCTTT. Translated: CASSLGAGTEAFF.

This clonotype was counted many times. The chain is built from TRBV24-1 and TRBJ1-4; the D is unclear. Germline V gives CDR1 KGHDR, CDR2 SFDVKD. The CDR3 runs to 13 residues. V was clipped by 1 base and J by 6 bases, with 5 bases between them. The CDR3 region is CATSDFWDEKLFF. The CDR3 coding sequence is TGTGCCACCAGTGATTTTTGGGATGAAAAACTGTTTTTT.

The V call is TRBV2, the J call TRBJ2-1; TRBD2 agrees at 7 bases. The CDR3 length is 14 residues. The germline V gene encodes CDR1 SNHLY and CDR2 FYNNEI. Trimming at V came to 6 bases and at J to 5 bases, leaving 7 bases not matched to a gene. Here the CDR3 DNA reads TGTGCCAGCAGCCTAGCGGAGACTAACAATGAGCAGTTCTTC. Its translation: CASSLAETNNEQFF. The variable domain in full, with the rest retrieved from reference TRBV2 and TRBJ2-1, is EPEVTQTPSHQVTQMGQEVILRCVPISNHLYFYWYRQILGQKVEFLVSFYNNEISEKSEIFDDQFSVERPDGSNFTLKIRSTKLEDSAMYFCASSLAETNNEQFFGPGTRLTVL.

In this sample, this clonotype turned up many times. The rearrangement uses TRBV7-8 and TRBJ1-5, with D maybe TRBD1 (6 bases). Trimming stripped 3 bases from V and 7 bases from J, with 13 bases between. Germline CDR1 reads SGHVS; CDR2 reads FQNEAQ. The CDR3 has 14 residues. CDR3 DNA: TGTGCCAGCAGCTTTTGGGGGGGACAACAGCCCCAGCATTTT. Translating gives CASSFWGGQQPQHF.

This clonotype was picked up many times. The chain joins TRBV19 to TRBJ1-2, with a possible D match to TRBD1 (5 bases). The germline V gene has CDR1 LNHDA and CDR2 SQIVND (reference sequence). V lost 2 bases to trimming and J lost 0 bases, with 10 bases between them. This CDR3 has 15 residues. CDR3 in amino acids: CASSIQGVTNYGYTF. CDR3 nucleotide sequence: TGTGCCAGTAGTATACAGGGAGTTACTAACTATGGCTACACCTTC.

The sample holds many counts of this clonotype. This chain joins TRBV7-2 and TRBJ1-3, with unresolved D. V lost 1 base to trimming and J lost 1 base, with 5 bases between them. CDR1 SGHTA and CDR2 FQGNSA come from the germline V gene. The CDR3 is made up of 14 amino acids. CDR3 DNA sequence: TGTGCCAGCAGCTTAGGCCGGTCTGGAAACACCATATATTTT. It specifies CASSLGRSGNTIYF.

J is TRBJ1-1 and V is TRBV30; TRBD1 aligns across 7 bases. J lost 4 bases, V lost 5 bases, and 4 bases had no gene match. The CDR3 contains 12 residues. Germline loops: CDR1 GTSNPN, CDR2 SVGIG (reference sequence). CDR3 coding DNA: TGTGCCTGGGACAGGGCGAGCACTGAAGCTTTCTTT. This sequence encodes CAWDRASTEAFF.